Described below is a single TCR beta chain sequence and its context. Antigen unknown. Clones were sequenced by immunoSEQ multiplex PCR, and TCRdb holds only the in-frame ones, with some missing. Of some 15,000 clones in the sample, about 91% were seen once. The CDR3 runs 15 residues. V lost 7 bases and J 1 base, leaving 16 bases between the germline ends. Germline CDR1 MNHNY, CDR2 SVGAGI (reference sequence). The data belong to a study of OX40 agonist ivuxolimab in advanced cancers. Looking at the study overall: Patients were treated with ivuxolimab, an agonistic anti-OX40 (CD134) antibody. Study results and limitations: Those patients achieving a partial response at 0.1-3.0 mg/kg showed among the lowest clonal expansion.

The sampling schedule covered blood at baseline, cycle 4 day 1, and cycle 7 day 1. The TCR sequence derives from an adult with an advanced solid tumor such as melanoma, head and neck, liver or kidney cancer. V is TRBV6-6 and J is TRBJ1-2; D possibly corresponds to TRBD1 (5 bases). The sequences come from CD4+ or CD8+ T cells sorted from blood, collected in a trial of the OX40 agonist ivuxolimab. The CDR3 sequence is CASTTGTARNYGYTF. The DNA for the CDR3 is TGTGCCAGCACCACAGGAACAGCCCGTAACTATGGCTACACCTTC.